This TCR beta chain was retrieved from a study of T cell changes during pregnancy in multiple sclerosis. Germline lookup yields CDR1 MNHEY and CDR2 SMNVEV (reference sequence). The CDR3 runs 15 residues. V shed 3 bases and J shed 1 base, with 9 bases lying between them. Concerning this clone: The same CDR3 also results from other DNA sequences found in this sample.

Repertoires were generated with immunoSEQ multiplex PCR, while TCRdb's copy carries only in-frame clones and drops some. This table has approximately 60,000 clones, roughly 92% appearing once. This chain joins TRBV27 and TRBJ2-2, with D perhaps matching TRBD2 (6 bases). This TCR derives from a female donor with multiple sclerosis, enrolled in a pregnancy study. This specimen was CD8+ T cells from peripheral blood mononuclear cells, taken in the second trimester of pregnancy. The CDR3 protein is CASSLAGRNTGELFF. CDR3 nucleotides: TGTGCCAGCAGTTTGGCGGGAAGGAACACCGGGGAGCTGTTTTTT.